Following are 10 T cell receptor beta chains from one sample sequenced in a study of blood T cells in healthy people across ages. The authors ran a second PCR of about 7 to 11 cycles using a sample-barcoded 5' primer and a J-beta primer mix. TCRdb analysed the 5' RACE reads with MiXCR anew, one entry per CDR3 protein. The sample lists about 640,000 distinct CDR3 sequences, roughly three fifths seen once, with approximately 37% in the top ten. The specimen was blood. The source of these receptors is a man in his fifties or sixties in good health.

In this sample, this clonotype turned up a few times. A much larger clone differs by one base, so this may be a read error. The CDR3 sequence is CAISTQETQYF. The CDR3 DNA reads TGTGCCATCAGCACCCAAGAGACCCAGTACTTC. The gene calls are TRBV10-3 and TRBJ2-5; D is uncertain. Germline V gene sequence: CDR1 ENHRY, CDR2 SYGVKD. V lost 6 bases to trimming and J lost 1 base, with 3 bases between them. There are 11 residues in the CDR3.

This clonotype was detected many times. The chain links TRBV15 to TRBJ2-7; no reliable D call. The germline V gene has CDR1 LNHNV and CDR2 YYDKDF (reference sequence). V was trimmed by 0 bases and J by 0 bases, leaving 12 bases between them. CDR3 length: 16 amino acids. The CDR3 DNA reads as TGTGCCACCAGCAGAGATCGAGGTATGAGCTCCTACGAGCAGTACTTC. It yields the protein CATSRDRGMSSYEQYF.

This chain joins TRBV20-1 and TRBJ1-6, with TRBD1 matching 11 bases. The CDR3 has 16 residues. Germline V lookup: CDR1 DFQATT, CDR2 SNEGSKA (reference sequence). J was trimmed by 4 bases and V by 2 bases; bases with no gene match: 4. The CDR3 sequence: CSARSGTGGYNSPLHF. The CDR3 coding sequence is TGCAGTGCTAGATCCGGGACAGGGGGTTATAATTCACCCCTCCACTTT.

The V call is TRBV20-1, the J call TRBJ1-4; D is unclear. This CDR3 contains 13 residues. CDR1 and CDR2 from the germline V gene are DFQATT and SNEGSKA (reference sequence). V lost 3 bases and J lost 4, with 9 bases in between. DNA of the CDR3: TGCAGTGCTAGGGAACAGATTAATGAAAAACTGTTTTTT. Its protein product is CSAREQINEKLFF.

This clonotype came up a few times. CDR3 nucleotides: TGCAGCGTTGATTATTTGGCGGGGGCGGAAGAGACCCAGTACTTC. Translated: CSVDYLAGAEETQYF. The V call is TRBV29-1, the J call TRBJ2-5, with D maybe TRBD2 (7 bases). V lost 3 bases and J lost 3, with 17 bases in between. This CDR3 region has 15 residues. The germline V gene has CDR1 SQVTM and CDR2 ANQGSEA.

This clonotype has a handful of counts. The rearrangement uses TRBV7-2 and TRBJ1-2; D gene ambiguous. In germline, CDR1 is SGHTA, CDR2 FQGNSA. Trimming left V 1 base short and J 0 bases short, with 6 bases between. The length of the CDR3 is 14 residues. The CDR3 bases are TGTGCCAGCAGCTTAGACAGCGCTAACTATGGCTACACCTTC. It codes for CASSLDSANYGYTF.

The chain couples TRBV10-3 to TRBJ2-7, with D maybe TRBD1 (5 bases). Germline V CDR1 and CDR2: ENHRY, SYGVKD. This CDR3 has 15 amino acids. V dropped 0 bases and J dropped 1 base, with 10 bases sitting between them. CDR3 amino acids: CAISESIGASYEQYF. CDR3 bases: TGTGCCATCAGTGAGTCGATTGGGGCATCCTACGAGCAGTACTTC.

This sequence joins TRBV7-2 and TRBJ1-4; 7 bases line up with TRBD1. CDR3 length equals 15 residues. Losses at the gene ends were 3 bases for V and 8 bases for J; bases not matched to a gene: 9. Germline values: CDR1 SGHTA, CDR2 FQGNSA. CDR3 residues: CASSLGYRGGEKLFF. The CDR3 nucleotides are TGTGCCAGCAGCTTGGGATACAGGGGAGGAGAAAAACTGTTTTTT.

This clonotype was picked up many times. The chain uses TRBV7-2 and TRBJ2-7, with 11 bases that match TRBD2. The CDR3 is 14 amino acids. V was pared by 4 bases and J by 4 bases, with 3 bases of the junction left unmatched. Germline V gene sequence: CDR1 SGHTA, CDR2 FQGNSA. DNA for the CDR3: TGTGCCAGCAGCTCTAGCGGGGGGCCGTACGAGCAGTACTTC. Translated, it gives CASSSSGGPYEQYF.

To note about this clonotype: One end of the junction does not line up with germline, which may come from a read error. The V call is TRBV7-2, the J call TRBJ2-3; D is perhaps TRBD2 (6 bases). The germline CDR1 and CDR2 sequences are SGHTA and FQGNSA. CDR3 length: 15 residues. The CDR3: CTSGLWRERTDTQYF. CDR3 sequence (DNA): TGTACCAGCGGCTTATGGAGGGAACGCACAGATACGCAGTATTTT. The variable domain in full, completed from reference TRBV7-2 and TRBJ2-3, reads GAGVSQSPSNKVTEKGKDVELRCDPISGHTALYWYRQSLGQGLEFLIYFQGNSAPDKSGLPSDRFSAERTGGSVSTLTIQRTQQEDSAVYLCTSGLWRERTDTQYFGPGTRLTVL.